The 10 T cell receptor beta chains below were found in one sample sequenced in a study of cytomegalovirus exposure and HLA in healthy donors. In the PCR, 60 Vbeta and 13 Jbeta primers were used. The data were produced by immunoSEQ multiplex PCR, yet TCRdb's version contains in-frame clones alone and is incomplete. Its table lists some 110,000 clones. The source material was PBMCs. The receptors come from a man aged 25-40 years in good health and CMV-seronegative.

This sequence joins TRBV9 and TRBJ1-4, with 9 bases fitting TRBD1. The CDR3 sequence is 15 residues long. Per germline, CDR1 SGDLS and CDR2 YYNGEE. The V segment lost 3 bases and the J segment 6 bases; nucleotides outside the gene matches: 6. CDR3 sequence: CASSAPDRGHEKLFF. The CDR3, as DNA: TGTGCCAGCAGCGCGCCGGACAGGGGCCATGAAAAACTGTTTTTT.

The chain links TRBV7-2 to TRBJ1-6; D unresolved. Trimming pared 3 bases from V and 12 bases from J, leaving 12 bases between. This CDR3 comprises 13 residues. CDR1 and CDR2 from the germline V gene are SGHTA and FQGNSA. DNA for the CDR3: TGTGCCAGCAGCTTCAGCTACGGGGTACCCCTCCACTTT. Translation: CASSFSYGVPLHF. The entire variable domain, with the rest obtained from reference TRBV7-2 and TRBJ1-6, is as follows: GAGVSQSPSNKVTEKGKDVELRCDPISGHTALYWYRQSLGQGLEFLIYFQGNSAPDKSGLPSDRFSAERTGGSVSTLTIQRTQQEDSAVYLCASSFSYGVPLHFGNGTRLTVT.

The rearrangement links TRBV6-6 to TRBJ1-5; 10 bases match TRBD1. Trimming at V came to 7 bases and at J to 7 bases, leaving 10 bases not matched to a gene. This CDR3 is built from 15 residues. Germline CDR1 is MNHNY and CDR2 is SVGAGI (reference sequence). CDR3 in DNA: TGTGCCAGCACCCCCCCCCGGGACAGGGGACAGCCCCAGCATTTT. The encoded protein is CASTPPRDRGQPQHF.

J is TRBJ2-7 and V is TRBV30, with D possibly being TRBD1 (6 bases). The CDR3 has 15 residues. V lost 4 bases and J 7 bases, leaving 23 bases between the germline ends. Germline V gene lookup returns CDR1 GTSNPN and CDR2 SVGIG (reference sequence). The CDR3 loop is CAWTPGQGISIEQYF. The DNA of the CDR3 is TGTGCCTGGACCCCCGGGCAGGGGATCAGTATTGAGCAGTACTTC.

The rearrangement uses TRBV5-1 and TRBJ1-1; 8 bases match TRBD1. Trimming removed 3 bases from V and 2 bases from J; junction bases left unmatched: 3. In germline, CDR1 is SGHRS, CDR2 YFSETQ. The CDR3 consists of 14 residues. The CDR3 is CASSSQGANTEAFF. The CDR3 DNA is TGCGCCAGCAGCTCTCAGGGGGCCAACACTGAAGCTTTCTTT.

The genes are TRBV2 and TRBJ1-1, with 12 bases aligning to TRBD1. CDR1 is SNHLY, CDR2 FYNNEI, per germline. The CDR3 runs 13 residues. The V and J ends lost 10 bases and 5 bases, in that order; junction bases with no gene match: 5. The CDR3 reads CATGQGATTEAFF. The CDR3, as DNA: TGTGCCACGGGACAGGGGGCCACGACTGAAGCTTTCTTT.

The chain employs TRBV18 and TRBJ2-3; 15 nucleotides line up with TRBD2. CDR1 is KGHSH and CDR2 is LQKENI in the germline V gene. CDR3 length: 17 residues. The V gene end was trimmed by 0 bases and the J gene end by 4 bases; junction bases not matched to a gene: 2. The chain's CDR3 is CASSPPGLAGGADTQYF. The CDR3 DNA is TGTGCCAGCTCACCACCAGGACTAGCGGGGGGGGCAGATACGCAGTATTTT.

The chain has TRBV6-4 and TRBJ1-6; 7 bases match TRBD1. V shed 6 bases, J shed 7 bases, and the junction held 3 bases outside the gene matches. The CDR3 extends over 13 amino acids. Per the germline V gene, CDR1 is MRHNA and CDR2 is SNTAGT. The CDR3 DNA is TGTGCCAGCAGCCGGGACAGAAATTCACCCCTCCACTTT. Its translation: CASSRDRNSPLHF.

The V and J genes are TRBV12-2 and TRBJ1-5. TRBV12-2 is a recognized pseudogene. The CDR3 totals 15 residues. The CDR3 region is CASRHPGGSNQPQHF. CDR3 DNA: TGTGCAAGTCGTCATCCGGGAGGAAGCAATCAGCCCCAGCATTTT.

The J gene is TRBJ1-1, the V gene TRBV2; D unresolved. The V gene lost 8 bases and the J gene lost 5 bases, with 12 bases spanning the gap. Looked up from germline, CDR1 is SNHLY and CDR2 is FYNNEI. The CDR3 has 12 amino acids. CDR3 sequence reads: CASERARTEAFF. CDR3 nucleotides: TGTGCCAGCGAGAGGGCGCGGACTGAAGCTTTCTTT.